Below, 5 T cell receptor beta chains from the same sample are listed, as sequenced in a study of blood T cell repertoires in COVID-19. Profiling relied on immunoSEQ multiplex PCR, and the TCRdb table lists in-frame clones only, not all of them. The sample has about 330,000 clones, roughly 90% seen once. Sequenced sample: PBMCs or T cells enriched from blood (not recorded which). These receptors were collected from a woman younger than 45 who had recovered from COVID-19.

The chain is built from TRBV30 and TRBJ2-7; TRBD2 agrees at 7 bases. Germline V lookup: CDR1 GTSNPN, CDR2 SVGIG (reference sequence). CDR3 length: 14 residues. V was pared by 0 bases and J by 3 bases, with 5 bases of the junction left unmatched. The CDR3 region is CAWSVGGGSYEQYF. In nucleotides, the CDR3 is TGTGCCTGGAGTGTAGGAGGCGGGAGCTACGAGCAGTACTTC.

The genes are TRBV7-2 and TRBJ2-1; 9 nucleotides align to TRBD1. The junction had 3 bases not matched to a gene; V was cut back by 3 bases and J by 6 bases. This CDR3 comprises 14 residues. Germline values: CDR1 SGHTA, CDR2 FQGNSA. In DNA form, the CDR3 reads TGTGCCAGCAGCTTCAACAGGGGGCCCAATGAGCAGTTCTTC. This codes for CASSFNRGPNEQFF.

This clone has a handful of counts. In DNA form, the CDR3 reads TGTGCCAGCAGAGCTTATACGGGGTCCGGGAAGGAGACCCAGTACTTC. It specifies CASRAYTGSGKETQYF. The V call is TRBV11-2, the J call TRBJ2-5, with D possibly TRBD2 on 5 matching bases. V lost 6 bases to trimming and J lost 5 bases, with 22 bases between them. Germline-derived CDR1 and CDR2 are SGHAT and FQNNGV. This CDR3 is 16 amino acids long.

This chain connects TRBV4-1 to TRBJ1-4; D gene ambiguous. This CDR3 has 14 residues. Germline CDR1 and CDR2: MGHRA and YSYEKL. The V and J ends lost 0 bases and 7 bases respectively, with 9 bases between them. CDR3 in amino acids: CASSQDRFSEKLFF. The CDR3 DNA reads TGCGCCAGCAGCCAAGACAGATTTTCTGAAAAACTGTTTTTT.

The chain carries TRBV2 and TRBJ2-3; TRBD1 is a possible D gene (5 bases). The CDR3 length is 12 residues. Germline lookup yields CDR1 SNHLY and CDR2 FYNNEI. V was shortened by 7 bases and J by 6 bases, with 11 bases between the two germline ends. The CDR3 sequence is CASTRTTDTQYF. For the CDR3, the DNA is TGTGCCAGCACCAGGACAACCGATACGCAGTATTTT.